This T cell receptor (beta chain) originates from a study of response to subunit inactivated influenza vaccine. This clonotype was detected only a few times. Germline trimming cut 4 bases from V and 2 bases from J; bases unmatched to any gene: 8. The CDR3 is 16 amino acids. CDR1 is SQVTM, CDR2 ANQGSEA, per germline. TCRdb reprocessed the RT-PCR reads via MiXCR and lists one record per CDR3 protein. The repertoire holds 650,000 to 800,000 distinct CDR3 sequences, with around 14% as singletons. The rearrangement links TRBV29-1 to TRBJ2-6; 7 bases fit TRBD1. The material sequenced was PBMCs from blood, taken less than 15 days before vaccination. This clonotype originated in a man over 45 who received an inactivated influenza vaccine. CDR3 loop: CSVVTIDRAGANVLTF. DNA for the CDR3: TGCAGCGTTGTGACGATTGACAGGGCTGGGGCCAACGTCCTGACTTTC.